These T cell receptor beta chains were read from a single sample in a study of identical twins. TCRdb reprocessed the 5' RACE reads via MiXCR and lists one record per CDR3 protein. The table has approximately 190,000 distinct CDR3 sequences, less than 20% seen once. This sample was also put to use in a study of T cells expressing NK-cell markers.

The sample taken for sequencing was CD8+ T cells sorted from blood. The receptors derive from a woman between 18 and 30 years old in good health. CDR3s include the opening cysteine and the closing phenylalanine or tryptophan. A D gene is named only where the DNA matches it firmly. Expanded clones are given a class, and other clones once, few, many or no size at all.

TGTGCCAGCAGTTCCCCCGGGACTAGCGGGATTAACGAGCAGTACTTC CASSSPGTSGINEQYF few TRBJ2-7 TRBV6-5 TRBD2
TGTGCCAGCTTTGGGGCGCCTTACAATGAGCAGTTCTTC CASFGAPYNEQFF many TRBJ2-1 TRBV12-3/TRBV12-4 -
TGCAGTGCTAGAGAACCCCTAGCGGGAGAGACCGGGGAGCTGTTTTTT CSAREPLAGETGELFF many TRBJ2-2 TRBV20-1 TRBD2
TGTGCCAGCAGTCCCGGACTAGCGGGGGCAGGAAGAAACATTCAGTACTTC CASSPGLAGAGRNIQYF few TRBJ2-4 TRBV27 TRBD2
TGTGCCAGCAGCCGTGGTGCTCTCTGGGACGAGCAGTACTTC CASSRGALWDEQYF few TRBJ2-7 TRBV4-2 -
TGTGCCAGCAGCTGGACTAGCGGGGGGGAGCAGTTCTTC CASSWTSGGEQFF - TRBJ2-1 TRBV7-3 TRBD2
TGTGCCACCAGCAGTCGGGGGGCCAGCACCGGGGAGCTGTTTTTT CATSSRGASTGELFF few TRBJ2-2 TRBV15 -
TGTGCCAGCAGCCAATGGATCTCCACCGGGGAGCTGTTTTTT CASSQWISTGELFF few TRBJ2-2 TRBV14 -
TGTGCCAGCAGAGAGACAGCCGAAGCTTTCTTT CASRETAEAFF - TRBJ1-1 TRBV12-3/TRBV12-4 -
TGTGCCAGCAGTCCATCAGGGGGCACCGGGGAGCTGTTTTTT CASSPSGGTGELFF - TRBJ2-2 TRBV27 TRBD1
TGTGCCAGCAGTTTATCATGGCGGGGACAGGGGAATCAGTACTTC CASSLSWRGQGNQYF - TRBJ2-7 TRBV27 TRBD1
TGTGCTAGTGGTTTGGTTCAGAGTTTTAGCAATCAGCCCCAGCATTTT CASGLVQSFSNQPQHF - TRBJ1-5 TRBV12-5 -
TGTGCCAGCAGCCCCGCCGGGGCCTACAATGAGCAGTTCTTC CASSPAGAYNEQFF - TRBJ2-1 TRBV7-9 -
TGCAGCGTTGAGGGGACAGCCGCCTACGAGCAGTACTTC CSVEGTAAYEQYF - TRBJ2-7 TRBV29-1 TRBD1
TGTGCCAGCTCCGAAGCAGGGGGGGTCTCCTACGAGCAGTACTTC CASSEAGGVSYEQYF - TRBJ2-7 TRBV12-3/TRBV12-4 -
TGTGCCAGCGCTACCGGGACTAGCGGATACAATGAGCAGTTCTTC CASATGTSGYNEQFF - TRBJ2-1 TRBV7-2 TRBD2
TGCAGTGCAGACAGGGAAGGAAGAGGACCTGAAGCTTTCTTT CSADREGRGPEAFF few TRBJ1-1 TRBV20-1 TRBD1
TGTGCCAGCAGCGTACCGGCATCACCCTCGCCCTATGGCTACACCTTC CASSVPASPSPYGYTF - TRBJ1-2 TRBV9 -
TGTGCCAGCAGTTTGGTGGCGGGAGGCACAGATACGCAGTATTTT CASSLVAGGTDTQYF - TRBJ2-3 TRBV27 TRBD2
TGTGCCAGCAGTTCATGGGCTGAAGCTTTCTTT CASSSWAEAFF - TRBJ1-1 TRBV12-3/TRBV12-4 -
TGCGCCAGCAGCCGGGACCGTGCCTACGAGCAGTACTTC CASSRDRAYEQYF many TRBJ2-7 TRBV10-2 -
TGCAGCGTTCGGGGACAGGGGCTCGCCGGGGAGCTGTTTTTT CSVRGQGLAGELFF - TRBJ2-2 TRBV29-1 TRBD1
TGTGCCAGCAGCCAAAGGGTAGCGGGGGTAAGCACAGATACGCAGTATTTT CASSQRVAGVSTDTQYF - TRBJ2-3 TRBV4-2 TRBD2
TGTGCCAGCAGCCAAGAATCGGGTATCAATCAGCCCCAGCATTTT CASSQESGINQPQHF few TRBJ1-5 TRBV3-1 -
TGTGCCAGCACCCCGATCGGGGGCTCTGGAAACACCATATATTTT CASTPIGGSGNTIYF - TRBJ1-3 TRBV5-6 -
TGTGCCTCCCGACAGGCTGGGTCTGGCTACACCTTC CASRQAGSGYTF - TRBJ1-2 TRBV30 -
TGTGCCAGCAGTTTGGGTAGTAGCTTTAATGAGCAGTTCTTC CASSLGSSFNEQFF many TRBJ2-1 TRBV12-3/TRBV12-4 -
TGTGCCAGCAGCCCAGACAGGGTGGATGTTGGCTACACCTTC CASSPDRVDVGYTF few TRBJ1-2 TRBV3-1 TRBD1
TGTGCCACCACCCCGGAACTAGGGGGCTACGAGCAGTACTTC CATTPELGGYEQYF - TRBJ2-7 TRBV3-1 -
TGCAGTGCTAGAGAAGGCGGGGGGAGAGGTCAGCCCCAGCATTTT CSAREGGGRGQPQHF - TRBJ1-5 TRBV20-1 -
TGTGCCAGCAGCTTAGGGGAAGCCACTGAAGCTTTCTTT CASSLGEATEAFF few TRBJ1-1 TRBV7-9 -
TGTGCCAGCAGTTACGGAAGGGGGAACACCGGGGAGCTGTTTTTT CASSYGRGNTGELFF few TRBJ2-2 TRBV6-5 -
TGTGCCAGCAGCTTGACGACCTTCTCCTACAATGAGCAGTTCTTC CASSLTTFSYNEQFF few TRBJ2-1 TRBV11-2 -
TGTGCTAGTGGTTTGGTACATAGGATAAACACCGGGGAGCTGTTTTTT CASGLVHRINTGELFF few TRBJ2-2 TRBV12-5 -
TGTGCCAGCAGCCCTGGGACCTGGGATTCACCCCTCCACTTT CASSPGTWDSPLHF few TRBJ1-6 TRBV27 -
TGTGCCAGCAGCTTGCTGAATAATCAGCCCCAGCATTTT CASSLLNNQPQHF few TRBJ1-5 TRBV11-2 -
TGTGCCAGCAGTTCGACAGGAAGGTATGGCTACACCTTC CASSSTGRYGYTF - TRBJ1-2 TRBV6-5 -
TGTGCCAGCAGTTACGGCAAGGACCAGTACTTC CASSYGKDQYF few TRBJ2-5 TRBV6-5 -
TGTGCCAGCAGACCTGGGGCTGGGGCCGGGGAGCTGTTTTTT CASRPGAGAGELFF few TRBJ2-2 TRBV9 -
TGTGCCATCCTCGACCCGTTTAGGCACAATGAGCAGTTCTTC CAILDPFRHNEQFF few TRBJ2-1 TRBV15 -
TGCAGCGTCCTGGACCGGGACTTGTACAATGAGCAGTTCTTC CSVLDRDLYNEQFF few TRBJ2-1 TRBV29-1 -
TGTGCCAGCAGCCCTGACCGGTCTAGGGAGGAGCTGTTTTTT CASSPDRSREELFF few TRBJ2-2 TRBV7-2 -
TGTGCCAGCAGCCCTAGCGGGGCTCAAGAGACCCAGTACTTC CASSPSGAQETQYF few TRBJ2-5 TRBV7-9 TRBD2
TGCAGTGCTAGAGTTTATACGGCGAGATCTGGCTACACCTTC CSARVYTARSGYTF - TRBJ1-2 TRBV20-1 -
TGTGCCAGCAGCTCCCCCCCGTACGAGCAGTTCTTC CASSSPPYEQFF few TRBJ2-1 TRBV9 -
TGTGCCAGCAGCTTCCTTAGCGGGATGACTAGCACAGATACGCAGTATTTT CASSFLSGMTSTDTQYF few TRBJ2-3 TRBV7-2 TRBD2
TGTGCCAGCAGTTACTCAGCTAGTTTCACAGATACGCAGTATTTT CASSYSASFTDTQYF - TRBJ2-3 TRBV6-5 -
TGTGCCAGCAGTGCTATTGGCACAGATACGCAGTATTTT CASSAIGTDTQYF - TRBJ2-3 TRBV12-3/TRBV12-4 -
TGTGCCAGCAGCTTTAGCGGGGGGGCCCAAGAGACCCAGTACTTC CASSFSGGAQETQYF - TRBJ2-5 TRBV7-2 TRBD2
TGTGCCACCAGCAGAGATTTTATTGAAGGTTTGGGGGGGCCTACAGATACGCAGTATTTT CATSRDFIEGLGGPTDTQYF many TRBJ2-3 TRBV15 -
TGCAGCGTTCAGACTAGCGGGGGTTACGAGCAGTACTTC CSVQTSGGYEQYF few TRBJ2-7 TRBV29-1 TRBD2
TGTGCCAGCACCCCGCTTATTCCCGGGGAGCTGTTTTTT CASTPLIPGELFF many TRBJ2-2 TRBV7-8 -
TGTGCCAGCAGTCAGGCCGGGGGGGGCTACAATGAGCAGTTCTTC CASSQAGGGYNEQFF - TRBJ2-1 TRBV7-6 TRBD2
TGTGCCAGCAGTTTAGGCGGCCTAGCGGGATCCGAGCAGTACTTC CASSLGGLAGSEQYF few TRBJ2-7 TRBV12-3/TRBV12-4 TRBD2
TGCGCCAGTGGGGAGCAGTACTTC CASGEQYF - TRBJ2-7 TRBV23-1 -
TGTGCCAGCTCCGGCCCGCCCGGCGATGAGCAGTTCTTC CASSGPPGDEQFF - TRBJ2-1 TRBV7-9 -
TGTGCCAGCAGCGTAGCCGGGGGCTTCGGTGCTGAAGCTTTCTTT CASSVAGGFGAEAFF few TRBJ1-1 TRBV9 -
TGTGCCAGCTCACCTGTGGATGGCGTCCAAGAGACCCAGTACTTC CASSPVDGVQETQYF - TRBJ2-5 TRBV18 -
TGTGCCAGCAGCCCTGAAAGGGCCTCGACGGGCTACACCTTC CASSPERASTGYTF many TRBJ1-2 TRBV25-1 -
TGCAGTGCTAAGCATAGCGGGGAATCTTGGGAGACCCAGTACTTC CSAKHSGESWETQYF - TRBJ2-5 TRBV20-1 TRBD2